Here is one T cell receptor (beta chain) with its context. Its antigen is still unknown. There are no base qualities to consult, and no much larger clone falls within one base. The junction shows trimming of 1 base on V and 6 bases on J, plus 15 bases between the germline ends. From cysteine to phenylalanine, the CDR3 is 15 amino acids long. The retained sequence is limited to the CDR3, 45 bases, with the frame set at the first base. For CDR1 and CDR2, the germline V gene lists SGHAT and FQNNGV. Whole blood was collected in K2EDTA tubes by collaborating institutions according to the institutions' own protocols. For TCRbeta analysis, collaborators shipped samples in one of three forms: frozen whole blood, isolated PBMCs, or DNA extracted from either of those sample types. TCRbeta CDR3 regions were amplified from genomic DNA using the immunoSEQ Assay, a bias-controlled multiplex PCR. The original pipeline was this. Within the assay, amplification of reference gene primers was used to estimate how many nucleated cells each sample contained. To quantify the absolute abundance of each unique TCRbeta CDR3 rearrangement, sequence reads were collapsed and filtered. For each sample, productive Simpson clonality was calculated by taking the square root of Simpson's diversity index across productive rearrangements. The source is immuneACCESS, and TCRdb retained only in-frame sequences with V and J called. Part of the clones is not carried over; for the studies checked, unresolved V genes explain less than half of this, and the remainder is unexplained. The V and J calls and clone size come from that table; D and trimming were worked out from the DNA. For this sample there are over 120,000 clones; 75% to 90% appear just once. Approximately 1.5% of the sample is in the top ten clones.

This sample is drawn from a study of blood T cell repertoires in COVID-19 (dated by TCRdb to 2020 to 2021). Study-level background: Collaborator samples came from the United States, Italy and Spain and covered acute and convalescent phases of COVID-19. The material from the prospective study consisted of cDNA or gDNA derived from T cells, B-cell-depleted T cells, or PBMCs. The repertoires were made available in a free public database intended to serve as a resource for research on the immune response to SARS-CoV-2. Where available, HLA class I and class II types were obtained from metadata supplied by the sample provider rather than from assay-based typing. Samples came from the ongoing ImmuneRACE study (first 160 participants) plus 1,254 subjects from 6 global collaborators. A de-identified subject ID, COVID-19 status, age in years and sex were almost always included in the sample metadata. Subjects who had been exposed to COVID-19, were actively infected with it, or had recovered from it provided the deeply sampled blood TCRbeta repertoires that made up the dataset. Broader findings and caveats from the paper: How much clinical and demographic metadata was included differed by source and by participant, and the metadata was provided uncurated.

The sequence links TRBV11-2 to TRBJ1-2; TRBD1 might be the D gene, on 6 matching bases. The sample consisted of peripheral blood. This TCR was sampled from a woman between 45 and 60 years old with acute or convalescent COVID-19. This receptor carries the CDR3 CASSLATQGTDGYTF. The nucleotide sequence is TGTGCCAGCAGCTTAGCGACACAGGGTACCGATGGCTACACCTTC. Beyond the CDR3, the reference TRBV11-2 and TRBJ1-2 genes provide the residues; the full variable domain reads: EAGVAQSPRYKIIEKRQSVAFWCNPISGHATLYWYQQILGQGPKLLIQFQNNGVVDDSQLPKDRFSAERLKGVDSTLKIQPAKLEDSAVYLCASSLATQGTDGYTFGSGTRLTVV.